This entry concerns a single T cell receptor (beta chain). Its matching antigen is unknown. Libraries were prepared by immunoSEQ multiplex PCR; TCRdb keeps only in-frame clonotypes and omits some of them. The repertoire holds 95,000 to 150,000 clones, with 92% as singletons. This CDR3 region has 15 residues. J lost 3 bases, V lost 2 bases, and 7 bases had no gene match. Germline loops: CDR1 ENHRY, CDR2 SYGVKD. This record comes from a study of T cell responses to AZD1222 COVID-19 vaccine. Overall study results and limits: Just a handful of AZD1222 recipients tested seropositive at baseline.

The clonotype comes from an adult in good health. The rearrangement uses TRBV10-3 and TRBJ2-7, with 7 bases that match TRBD2. The material was peripheral blood, obtained on day 0 of AZD1222 vaccination. Here the CDR3 reads CAISESGREGYEQYF. The DNA of the CDR3 is TGTGCCATCAGTGAGAGTGGCAGGGAGGGCTACGAGCAGTACTTC.